The 7 T cell receptor beta chains below all came from one sample that was sequenced in a study of regulatory T cells in long-lasting Graves disease. Through Arm-PCR of CDR3 regions and iRepertoire HTBI primers, TCR beta libraries were built. TCRdb re-called the multiplex PCR reads through MiXCR, storing one row per CDR3 protein. The data show 300,000 to 350,000 distinct CDR3 sequences, 20% seen once. Time point meaning: persistent/refractory GD, antithyroid drugs over 5 years with positive TRAb. PBMC-derived RNA was used for the TCR library. Sequenced here: peripheral blood mononuclear cells (PBMCs), sampled when the disease was refractory, from a patient treated with antithyroid drugs. The receptors originated from a female donor with Graves disease.

Many counts were recorded for this clonotype. At one boundary the junction diverges from the germline segment, which might be a read error. The CDR3 DNA is TGTGCCAGCAGTCTCCGGGACAGGAGCTCCAAAGGGTCCTTC. This gives the protein CASSLRDRSSKGSF. The V call is TRBV2, the J call TRBJ2-7; 8 nucleotides match TRBD1. The CDR3 length is 14 residues. Germline values: CDR1 SNHLY, CDR2 FYNNEI.

This clonotype was seen many times. The rearrangement links TRBV5-1 to TRBJ2-2; D unresolved. The V gene lost 0 bases and the J gene lost 1 base, with 7 bases spanning the gap. CDR1 SGHRS and CDR2 YFSETQ come from the germline V gene. The CDR3 is 15 residues long. The CDR3: CASSLAWGNTGELFF. As DNA, the CDR3 is TGCGCCAGCAGCTTGGCCTGGGGGAACACCGGGGAGCTGTTTTTT.

This clonotype was recorded a few times. CDR3 amino acids: CAISGTGRTEAFF. The CDR3 DNA reads as TGTGCCATCTCGGGGACAGGGCGGACTGAAGCTTTCTTT. The chain employs TRBV10-3 and TRBJ1-1, with 9 positions matching TRBD1. From germline, CDR1 is ENHRY and CDR2 SYGVKD. The CDR3 covers 13 residues. The ends lost 8 bases at V and 5 bases at J; junction bases unmatched: 6.

This clonotype showed up just a few times. The chain carries TRBV18 and TRBJ2-5; maybe TRBD2 (6 bases). Germline V CDR1 and CDR2: KGHSH, LQKENI. This CDR3 has 16 residues. Trimming pared 5 bases from V and 4 bases from J, leaving 20 bases between. This CDR3 is CASSGLTGAPRETQYF. CDR3 DNA: TGTGCCAGCTCAGGCCTAACGGGAGCCCCGAGAGAGACCCAGTACTTC.

This clonotype was counted at least ten times. The rearrangement links TRBV28 to TRBJ1-1; TRBD1 aligns across 8 bases. The CDR3 runs 15 residues. Germline CDR1 and CDR2: MDHEN and SYDVKM. V lost 10 bases, J lost 1 base, and 11 bases stayed unmatched. CDR3 in DNA: TGTGCCACAGTCAGGGGGCTTGTGTGGAACACTGAAGCTTTCTTT. Protein sequence: CATVRGLVWNTEAFF.

This clonotype has just a few counts. The chain couples TRBV20-1 to TRBJ1-5; maybe TRBD1 (5 bases). The length of the CDR3 is 14 residues. The germline CDR1 and CDR2 sequences are DFQATT and SNEGSKA (reference sequence). Deletions cut 2 bases from V and 2 bases from J, with 10 bases between. The CDR3: CSARPGGGNQPQHF. CDR3 coding DNA: TGCAGTGCTAGACCCGGGGGGGGCAATCAGCCCCAGCATTTT.

This clonotype occurred many times. This sequence joins TRBV7-3 and TRBJ2-7; a weak D match, TRBD2 (6 bases). Germline lookup yields CDR1 SGHTA and CDR2 FQGTGA. V was trimmed by 5 bases and J by 6 bases, leaving 14 bases between them. This CDR3 has 13 residues. The CDR3 region is CASSLTSWGEQYF. Written as DNA, the CDR3 is TGTGCCAGCAGCCTGACTAGTTGGGGCGAGCAGTACTTC.